The following is a T cell receptor beta chain sequence with its context. This clonotype occurred many times. Its antigen remains undetermined. Qualities for individual bases were not recorded, and no much larger clone is one base off. TCR beta CDR3 regions were amplified from RNA transcripts. For the first round of RT-PCR on the TCR CDR3, the HTBI primer set was used together with the Qiagen OneStep RT-PCR kit. A second multiplex PCR round built the libraries, followed by size selection and purification. Sequencing of the libraries was done on an Illumina HiSeq2000 using paired-end 100 bp reads. As for how the authors treated the data: Raw data were processed with SOAPnuke, discarding reads with adapters, uncalled bases, mean Phred below 15, or no exact constant-primer or identifier match. High-quality paired reads were merged using COPE v1.2.5, and each unique nucleotide sequence was defined as a clonotype. MiTCR v1.1 was used to align the clonotypes against IMGT TRBV, TRBD and TRBJ reference segments. The analysis was restricted to V-J combinations with a frequency above 0.0001, which together covered about 99% of the repertoires. The TCS score was defined as the ratio of F50 (clonal expansion) to E x V (chaos), calculated using BLOSUM62-based TCRdist between CDR3 peptides within each V-J. Welch's t-statistics and random forest reduced just over 500 V-J features to under 15, which were used in a naive Bayes classifier (R e1071). The public reads were reanalyzed by TCRdb: fastp trimming at Q25, MiXCR alignment, in-frame beta chains only. Each entry merges the rows of one CDR3 protein and shows their most common DNA and genes. TCRdb, not the authors, supplied the V and J calls. This sample has roughly 400,000 distinct CDR3 sequences in its table, and about an eighth of those were observed once. The ten largest make up approximately 27% of the sample.

This sample is drawn from a study of T cells in Graves' hyperthyroidism and ophthalmopathy (dated by TCRdb to the late 2010s). Some background on the complete study: Peripheral blood samples were taken at initial diagnosis, before any treatment was given. Thyroid tissue and blood T-cell repertoires from about six Graves' hyperthyroidism patients were also compared in the study. TCR Vbeta CDR3 sequencing of 120 to 150 peripheral blood samples (roughly 41 ophthalmopathy, 75 to 85 hyperthyroidism and approximately 17 progressor patients) is reported in the paper. After blood sampling, hyperthyroidism patients were treated with methimazole at a starting dose of 30 mg daily, and ophthalmopathy patients were treated with high-dose intravenous methylprednisolone. An independent validation cohort of 18 to 20 hyperthyroidism patients and 17 patients who later progressed to ophthalmopathy tested prospective prediction of ophthalmopathy. The roughly 100 discovery patients were randomly divided into training and test sets at a 7:3 ratio. A discovery cohort of roughly 100 patients, approximately 45 with Graves' ophthalmopathy and approximately 60 with stable Graves' hyperthyroidism, was used to find distinguishing TCR V-J signatures.

Overall study outcomes, separate from this receptor: In cross-validation, a model built on a 13 V-J signature told ophthalmopathy apart from stable hyperthyroidism with 85% to 90% sensitivity and approximately 84% specificity, and in testing the same model reached 80%/75%. Most expanded thyroid clonotypes (frequency above 0.001) were also detected in blood, suggesting blood repertoires may reflect thyroid immune responses. Sample size was not statistically predetermined, and blinding of investigators to group allocation was not performed. In validation, the model predicted progression to ophthalmopathy a median of approximately 6.6 months before onset, with roughly 70% sensitivity and almost 75% specificity.

In the ophthalmopathy patients, disease was moderately to severely active, with a Clinical Activity Score of 3 or more, a NOSPECS grade of 4 or more, and a duration of less than 3 months. The study excluded patients with uncontrolled infections, other autoimmune diseases, pregnancy or lactation. Diagnoses relied on clinical symptoms, serum thyroxine and TRAb, thyroid ultrasound and orbital computed tomography. PBMCs were separated from roughly 9.6 ml of fresh peripheral blood using Ficoll-Paque density gradient centrifugation. Total RNA was extracted with Trizol reagent, and quality was checked on an Agilent 2100 Bioanalyzer. This TCR came from a man aged 45-60 years with Graves' ophthalmopathy. Sequences were obtained from blood.

The bases are TGTGCCAGCAGTTTAGGGGAAGGTAGGAACGAGCAGTACTTC. This translates into CASSLGEGRNEQYF. This chain is built from TRBV12-3 or TRBV12-4 and TRBJ2-7; no D gene can be assigned with confidence. From the cysteine up to the phenylalanine, the CDR3 has a length of 14 residues. The read is trimmed to its CDR3 DNA, 42 bases read in frame from base 1. V is reduced by 1 base and J by 5 bases, leaving a spacing of 12 bases between them.